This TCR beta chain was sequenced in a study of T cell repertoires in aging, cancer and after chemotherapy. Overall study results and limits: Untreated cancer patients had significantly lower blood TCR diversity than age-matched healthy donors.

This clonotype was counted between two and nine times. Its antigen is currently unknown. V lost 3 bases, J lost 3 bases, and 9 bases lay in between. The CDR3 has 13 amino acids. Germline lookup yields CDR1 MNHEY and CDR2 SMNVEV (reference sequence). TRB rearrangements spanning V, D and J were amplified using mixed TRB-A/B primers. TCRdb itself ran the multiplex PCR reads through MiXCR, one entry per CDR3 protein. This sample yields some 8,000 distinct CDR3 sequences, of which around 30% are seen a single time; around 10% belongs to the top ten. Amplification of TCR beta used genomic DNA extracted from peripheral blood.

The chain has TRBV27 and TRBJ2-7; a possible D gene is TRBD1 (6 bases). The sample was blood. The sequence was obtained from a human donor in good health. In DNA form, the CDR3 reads TGTGCCAGCAGTTTGACAGGATACTACGAGCAGTACTTC. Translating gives CASSLTGYYEQYF.